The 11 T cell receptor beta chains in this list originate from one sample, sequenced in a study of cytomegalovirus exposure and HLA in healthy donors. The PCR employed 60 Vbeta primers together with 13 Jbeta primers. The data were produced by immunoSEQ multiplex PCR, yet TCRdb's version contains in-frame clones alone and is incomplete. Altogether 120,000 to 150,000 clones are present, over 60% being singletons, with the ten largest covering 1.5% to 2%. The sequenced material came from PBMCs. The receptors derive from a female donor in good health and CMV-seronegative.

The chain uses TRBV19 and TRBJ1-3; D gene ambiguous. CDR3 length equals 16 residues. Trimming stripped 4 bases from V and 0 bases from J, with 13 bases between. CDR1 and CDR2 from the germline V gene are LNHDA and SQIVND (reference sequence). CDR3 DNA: TGTGCCAGTAGTAGTACCACTTCTTACTCTGGAAACACCATATATTTT. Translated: CASSSTTSYSGNTIYF.

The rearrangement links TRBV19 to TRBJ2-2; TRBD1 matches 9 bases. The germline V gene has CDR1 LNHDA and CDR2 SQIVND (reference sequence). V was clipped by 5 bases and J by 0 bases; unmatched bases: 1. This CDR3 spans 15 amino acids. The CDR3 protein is CASSRDRANTGELFF. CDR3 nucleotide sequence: TGTGCCAGTAGTCGGGACAGGGCGAACACCGGGGAGCTGTTTTTT. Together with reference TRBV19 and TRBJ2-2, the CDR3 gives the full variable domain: DGGITQSPKYLFRKEGQNVTLSCEQNLNHDAMYWYRQDPGQGLRLIYYSQIVNDFQKGDIAEGYSVSREKKESFPLTVTSAQKNPTAFYLCASSRDRANTGELFFGEGSRLTVL.

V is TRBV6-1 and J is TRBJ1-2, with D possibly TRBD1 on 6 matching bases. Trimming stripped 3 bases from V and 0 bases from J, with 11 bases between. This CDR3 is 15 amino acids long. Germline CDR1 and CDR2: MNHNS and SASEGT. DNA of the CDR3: TGTGCCAGCAGTGACGGGGGGGCTCCTAACTATGGCTACACCTTC. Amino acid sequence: CASSDGGAPNYGYTF.

The CDR3 sequence is CASSWGGQGIEQFF. The CDR3 DNA is TGTGCCAGCAGTTGGGGGGGACAGGGGATTGAGCAGTTCTTC. This chain joins TRBV28 and TRBJ2-1, with TRBD1 identical over 10 bases. J was trimmed by 9 bases and V by 4 bases; bases with no gene match: 6. The CDR3 covers 14 residues. CDR1 is MDHEN, CDR2 SYDVKM, per germline.

The CDR3 nucleotides are TGTGCCACCAGCAGAGATCGGCGACAGTTCACAGATACGCAGTATTTT. This sequence encodes CATSRDRRQFTDTQYF. V is TRBV15 and J is TRBJ2-3, with D possibly being TRBD1 (5 bases). Trimming took 0 bases from V and 2 from J, leaving 12 bases between them. In germline, CDR1 is LNHNV, CDR2 YYDKDF (reference sequence). The CDR3 has 16 amino acids.

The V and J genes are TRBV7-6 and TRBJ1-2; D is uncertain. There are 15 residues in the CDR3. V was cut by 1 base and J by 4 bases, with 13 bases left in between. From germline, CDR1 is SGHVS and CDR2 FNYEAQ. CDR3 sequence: CASSLGAGVTYGYTF. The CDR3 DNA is TGTGCCAGCAGCTTAGGGGCGGGAGTGACCTATGGCTACACCTTC.

CDR3 residues: CASSEQVHYGYTF. CDR3 DNA sequence: TGTGCCAGCAGTGAACAGGTCCACTATGGCTACACCTTC. V and J are TRBV6-5 and TRBJ1-2; tentative D call: TRBD1 (5 bases). This CDR3 is built from 13 residues. The germline V gene has CDR1 MNHEY and CDR2 SVGAGI. The V end was cut by 5 bases, the J end by 3 bases, with 10 bases between.

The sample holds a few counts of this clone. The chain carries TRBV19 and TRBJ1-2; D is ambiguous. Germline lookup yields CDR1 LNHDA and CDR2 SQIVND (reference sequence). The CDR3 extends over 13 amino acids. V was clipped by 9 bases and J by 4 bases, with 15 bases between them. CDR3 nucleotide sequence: TGTGCCAGCAGATACAGCACCCGCTATGGCTACACCTTC. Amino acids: CASRYSTRYGYTF.

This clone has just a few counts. CDR3 loop: CASSYRGTGDQPQHF. CDR3 DNA sequence: TGTGCCAGCAGTTACCGCGGGACAGGGGATCAGCCCCAGCATTTT. The J gene is TRBJ1-5, the V gene TRBV6-5, with TRBD1 identical over 10 bases. The CDR3 runs to 15 residues. Germline trimming cut 2 bases from V and 5 bases from J; bases unmatched to any gene: 3. CDR1 MNHEY and CDR2 SVGAGI come from the germline V gene.

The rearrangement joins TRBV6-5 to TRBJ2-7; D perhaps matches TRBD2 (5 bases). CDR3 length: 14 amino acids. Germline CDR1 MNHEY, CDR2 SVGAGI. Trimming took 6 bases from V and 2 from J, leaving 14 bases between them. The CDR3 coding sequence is TGTGCCAGCAGCCCCCCGGGGATAACCTACGAGCAGTACTTC. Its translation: CASSPPGITYEQYF.

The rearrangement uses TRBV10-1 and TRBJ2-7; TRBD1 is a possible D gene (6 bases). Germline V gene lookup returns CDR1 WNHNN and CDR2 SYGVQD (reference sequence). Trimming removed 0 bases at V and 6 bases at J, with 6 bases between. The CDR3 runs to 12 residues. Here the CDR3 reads CASSESTGEQYF. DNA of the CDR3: TGCGCCAGCAGTGAGTCGACAGGCGAGCAGTACTTC.